This T cell receptor beta chain was captured by sequencing in a study of T cells in Graves' hyperthyroidism and ophthalmopathy. About the research overall: The authors collected peripheral blood at initial diagnosis, before any treatment. Findings and caveats of the study: The model forecast ophthalmopathy, anticipating it by a median approximately 6.2 months before onset. Most thyroid-expanded clonotypes above 0.001 were also found in blood.

Amplified TCR beta CDR3 regions came from RNA transcripts. A set of HTBI primers served as the primers for a first-round RT-PCR of the TCR CDR3. TCRdb analysed the multiplex PCR reads with MiXCR anew, one entry per CDR3 protein. Of hundreds of thousands of distinct CDR3 sequences in the sample, 15% to 20% were seen once. Comments on this clonotype: Its antigen remains unidentified.

The trim removed 3 bases at V and 0 bases at J, leaving 15 bases unmatched. The germline V gene has CDR1 DFQATT and CDR2 SNEGSKA (reference sequence). This CDR3 is 18 amino acids long. The clonotype comes from a man in his forties with Graves' ophthalmopathy. The sample comprised blood. The chain uses TRBV20-1 and TRBJ1-1, with 8 positions matching TRBD1. CDR3 in DNA: TGCAGTGCTAGTGGGGACAGGACAGGGCGCATCATGAACACTGAAGCTTTCTTT. Translated, it gives CSASGDRTGRIMNTEAFF.